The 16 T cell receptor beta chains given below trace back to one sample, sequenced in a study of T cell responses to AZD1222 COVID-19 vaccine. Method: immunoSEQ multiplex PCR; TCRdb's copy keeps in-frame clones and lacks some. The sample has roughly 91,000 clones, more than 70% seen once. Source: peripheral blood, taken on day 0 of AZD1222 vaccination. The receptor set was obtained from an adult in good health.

CDR3 nucleotide sequence: TGTGCCAGCAGCCAAGGAACAGGGGGCGGAAACACCGGGGAGCTGTTTTTT. Translated: CASSQGTGGGNTGELFF. The genes are TRBV3-1 (or the pseudogene TRBV3-2) and TRBJ2-2, with 9 bases aligning to TRBD1. The CDR3 runs 17 residues. Germline values: CDR1 LGHDT, CDR2 YNNKEL (reference sequence). V was pared by 1 base and J by 2 bases, with 5 bases of the junction left unmatched.

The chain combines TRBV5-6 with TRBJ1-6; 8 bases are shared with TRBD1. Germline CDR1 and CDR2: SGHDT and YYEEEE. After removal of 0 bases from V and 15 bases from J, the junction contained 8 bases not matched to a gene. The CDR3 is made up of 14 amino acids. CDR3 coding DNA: TGTGCCAGCAGCTTGGCCCAGGGGGCGTTACGCCTCCACTTT. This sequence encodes CASSLAQGALRLHF.

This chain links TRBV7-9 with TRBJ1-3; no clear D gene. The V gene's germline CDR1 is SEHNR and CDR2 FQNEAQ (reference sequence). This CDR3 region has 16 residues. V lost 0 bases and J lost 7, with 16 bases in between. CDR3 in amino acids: CASSLAGSSVVNTIYF. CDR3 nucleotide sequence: TGTGCCAGCAGCTTAGCAGGTTCCTCAGTTGTGAACACCATATATTTT.

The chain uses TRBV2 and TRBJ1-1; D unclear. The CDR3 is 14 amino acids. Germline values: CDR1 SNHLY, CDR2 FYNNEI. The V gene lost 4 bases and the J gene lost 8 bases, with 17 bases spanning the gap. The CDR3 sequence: CASSVTRAAGEAFF. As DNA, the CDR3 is TGTGCCAGCAGTGTCACCCGGGCGGCCGGGGAAGCTTTCTTT.

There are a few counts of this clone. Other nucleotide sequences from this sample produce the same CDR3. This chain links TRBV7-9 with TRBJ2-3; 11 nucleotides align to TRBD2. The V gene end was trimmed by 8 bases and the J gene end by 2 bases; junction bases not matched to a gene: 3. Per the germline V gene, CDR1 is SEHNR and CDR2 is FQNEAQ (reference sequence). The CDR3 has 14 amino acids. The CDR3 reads CASLAGGSTDTQYF. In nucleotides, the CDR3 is TGTGCCAGCTTAGCGGGAGGGTCCACAGATACGCAGTATTTT.

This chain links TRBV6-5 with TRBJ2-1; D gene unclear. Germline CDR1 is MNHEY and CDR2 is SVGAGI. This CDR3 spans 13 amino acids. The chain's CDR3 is CASEYTESYEQFF. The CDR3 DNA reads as TGTGCAAGCGAGTATACAGAGAGCTATGAGCAGTTCTTC.

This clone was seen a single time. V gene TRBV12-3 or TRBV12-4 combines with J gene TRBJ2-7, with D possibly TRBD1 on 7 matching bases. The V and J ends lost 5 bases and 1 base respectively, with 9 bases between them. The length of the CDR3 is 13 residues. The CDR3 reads CASSAGQSYEQYF. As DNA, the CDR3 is TGTGCCAGCAGTGCGGGACAGTCCTACGAGCAGTACTTC.

DNA for the CDR3: TGTGCCAGCAGGCCTTTGGGGTCCGTGAACACCGGGGAGCTGTTTTTT. Its protein product is CASRPLGSVNTGELFF. The rearrangement joins TRBV2 to TRBJ2-2; no clear D. The CDR3 is 16 residues long. Trimming removed 6 bases at V and 1 base at J, with 15 bases between. Per germline, CDR1 SNHLY and CDR2 FYNNEI.

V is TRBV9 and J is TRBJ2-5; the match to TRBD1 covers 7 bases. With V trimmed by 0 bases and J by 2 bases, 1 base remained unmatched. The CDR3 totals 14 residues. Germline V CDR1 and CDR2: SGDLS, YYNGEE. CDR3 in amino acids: CASSVAGQQETQYF. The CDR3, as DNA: TGTGCCAGCAGCGTAGCGGGACAGCAAGAGACCCAGTACTTC.

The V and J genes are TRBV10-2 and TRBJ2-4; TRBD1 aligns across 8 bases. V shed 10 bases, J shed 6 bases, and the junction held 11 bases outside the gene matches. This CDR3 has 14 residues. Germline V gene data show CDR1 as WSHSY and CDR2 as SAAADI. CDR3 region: CATSSQGAVNIQYF. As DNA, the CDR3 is TGCGCCACCTCTTCGCAGGGGGCGGTAAACATTCAGTACTTC.

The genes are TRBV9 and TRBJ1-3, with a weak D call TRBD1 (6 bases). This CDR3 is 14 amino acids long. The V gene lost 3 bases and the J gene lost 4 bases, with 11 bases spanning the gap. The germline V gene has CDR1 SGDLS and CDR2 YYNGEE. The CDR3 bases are TGTGCCAGCAGCGAGGGGGGAGCCGGAAACACCATATATTTT. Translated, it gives CASSEGGAGNTIYF. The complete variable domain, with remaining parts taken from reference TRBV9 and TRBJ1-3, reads DSGVTQTPKHLITATGQRVTLRCSPRSGDLSVYWYQQSLDQGLQFLIQYYNGEERAKGNILERFSAQQFPDLHSELNLSSLELGDSALYFCASSEGGAGNTIYFGEGSWLTVV.

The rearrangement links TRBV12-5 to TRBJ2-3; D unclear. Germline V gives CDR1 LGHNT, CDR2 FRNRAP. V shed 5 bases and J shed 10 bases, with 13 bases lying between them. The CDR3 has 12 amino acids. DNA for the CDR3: TGTGCTAGTGGTCCGAGACGGAAGGCGCAGTATTTT. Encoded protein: CASGPRRKAQYF.

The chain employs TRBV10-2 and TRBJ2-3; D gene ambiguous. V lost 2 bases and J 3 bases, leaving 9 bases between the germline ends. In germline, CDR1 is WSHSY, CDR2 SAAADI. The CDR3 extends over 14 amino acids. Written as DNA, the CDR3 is TGCGCCAGCAGTGAGATGGCTATAACAGATACGCAGTATTTT. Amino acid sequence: CASSEMAITDTQYF.

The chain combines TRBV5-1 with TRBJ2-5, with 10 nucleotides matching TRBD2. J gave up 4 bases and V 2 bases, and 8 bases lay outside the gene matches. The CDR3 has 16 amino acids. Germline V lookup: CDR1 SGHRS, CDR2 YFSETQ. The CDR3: CASSFSSGGALETQYF. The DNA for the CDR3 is TGCGCCAGCAGCTTTTCAAGCGGGGGGGCCTTAGAGACCCAGTACTTC.

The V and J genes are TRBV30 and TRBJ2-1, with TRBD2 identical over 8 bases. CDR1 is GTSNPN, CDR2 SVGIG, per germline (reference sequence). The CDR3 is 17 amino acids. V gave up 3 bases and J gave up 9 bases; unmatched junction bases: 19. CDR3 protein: CAWSGLDGRALGGEQFF. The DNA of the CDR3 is TGTGCCTGGAGCGGCCTAGACGGGAGGGCCCTCGGGGGTGAGCAGTTCTTC.

The chain's CDR3 is CASSQAGGDQPQHF. As DNA, the CDR3 is TGTGCCAGCAGCCAAGCAGGGGGTGATCAGCCCCAGCATTTT. This rearrangement joins TRBV4-2 to TRBJ1-5; 7 bases line up with TRBD1. The CDR3 totals 14 residues. Germline loops: CDR1 LGHNA, CDR2 YNFKEQ. With V trimmed by 1 base and J by 5 bases, 2 bases remained unmatched.